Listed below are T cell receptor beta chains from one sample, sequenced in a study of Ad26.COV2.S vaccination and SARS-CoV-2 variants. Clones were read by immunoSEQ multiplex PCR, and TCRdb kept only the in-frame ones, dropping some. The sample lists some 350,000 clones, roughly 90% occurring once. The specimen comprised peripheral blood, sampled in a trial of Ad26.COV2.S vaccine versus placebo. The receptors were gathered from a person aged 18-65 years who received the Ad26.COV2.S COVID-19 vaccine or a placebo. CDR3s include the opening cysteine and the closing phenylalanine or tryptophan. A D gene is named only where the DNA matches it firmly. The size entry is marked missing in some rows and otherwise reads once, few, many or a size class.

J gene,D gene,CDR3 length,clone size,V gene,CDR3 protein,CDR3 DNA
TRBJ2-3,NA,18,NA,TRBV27,CASRSLLGGRLITDTQYF,TGTGCCAGCAGATCTCTGTTGGGCGGGCGCCTCATAACAGATACGCAGTATTTT
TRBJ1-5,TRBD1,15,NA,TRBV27,CASRGTGALSQPQHF,TGTGCCAGCAGGGGAACAGGGGCGCTGAGTCAGCCCCAGCATTTT
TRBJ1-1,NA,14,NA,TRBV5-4,CASSLDFPNTEAFF,TGTGCCAGCAGCTTGGACTTCCCGAACACTGAAGCTTTCTTT
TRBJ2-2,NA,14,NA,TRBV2,CASSSRANTGELFF,TGTGCCAGCAGCTCACGCGCGAACACCGGGGAGCTGTTTTTT
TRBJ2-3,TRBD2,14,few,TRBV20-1,CSASVGGTTDTQYF,TGCAGTGCTAGTGTGGGGGGGACCACAGATACGCAGTATTTT
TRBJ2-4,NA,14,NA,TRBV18,CASSPLETENIQYF,TGTGCCAGCTCACCACTCGAGACCGAAAACATTCAGTACTTC
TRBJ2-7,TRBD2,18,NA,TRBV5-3,CARSPGTSGARISYEQYF,TGTGCCAGAAGCCCAGGGACTAGCGGGGCGCGTATCTCCTACGAGCAGTACTTC
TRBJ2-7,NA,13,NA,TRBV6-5,CASSYPGTYEQYF,TGTGCCAGCAGTTACCCTGGGACCTACGAGCAGTACTTC
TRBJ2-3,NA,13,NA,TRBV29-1,CSVGAILAHTQYF,TGCAGCGTCGGTGCGATTCTAGCACATACGCAGTATTTT
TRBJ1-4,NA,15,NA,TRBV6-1,CASSEMKRSNEKLFF,TGTGCCAGCAGTGAAATGAAGAGAAGTAATGAAAAACTGTTTTTT
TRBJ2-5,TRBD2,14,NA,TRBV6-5,CASSWGLGLETQYF,TGTGCCAGCAGTTGGGGACTAGGACTAGAGACCCAGTACTTC
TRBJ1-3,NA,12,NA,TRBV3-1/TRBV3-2,CASRSSGNTIYF,TGTGCCAGCAGGTCCTCTGGAAACACCATATATTTT
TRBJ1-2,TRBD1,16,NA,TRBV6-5,CASSLQPGQGAGGYTF,TGTGCCAGCAGTTTGCAACCGGGACAGGGGGCGGGAGGCTACACCTTC
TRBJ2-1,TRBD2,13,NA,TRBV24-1,CATRTSGSNEQFF,TGTGCCACCAGGACTAGCGGGAGCAATGAGCAGTTCTTC
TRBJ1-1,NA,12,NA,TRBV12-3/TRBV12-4,CASSPRGTEAFF,TGTGCCAGCAGTCCCCGGGGAACTGAAGCTTTCTTT
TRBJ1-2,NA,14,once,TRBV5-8,CASRRTTANYGYTF,TGTGCCAGCAGACGGACGACAGCAAACTATGGCTACACCTTC
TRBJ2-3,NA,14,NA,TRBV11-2,CASSSGTDTDTQYF,TGTGCCAGCAGCTCCGGGACTGACACAGATACGCAGTATTTT
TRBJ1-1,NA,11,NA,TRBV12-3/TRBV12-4,CASSSGPGSFF,TGTGCCAGCAGTTCTGGTCCCGGGTCTTTCTTT
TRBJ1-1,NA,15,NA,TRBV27,CASSPLEHMNTEAFF,TGTGCCAGCAGTCCATTGGAACACATGAACACTGAAGCTTTCTTT
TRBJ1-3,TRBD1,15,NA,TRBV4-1,CASSDTPGGLDTIYF,TGCGCCAGCAGCGACACCCCAGGGGGCCTGGACACCATATATTTT
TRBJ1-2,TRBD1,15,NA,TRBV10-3,CAISEPDRALYGYTF,TGTGCCATCAGTGAGCCGGACAGGGCCCTCTATGGCTACACCTTC